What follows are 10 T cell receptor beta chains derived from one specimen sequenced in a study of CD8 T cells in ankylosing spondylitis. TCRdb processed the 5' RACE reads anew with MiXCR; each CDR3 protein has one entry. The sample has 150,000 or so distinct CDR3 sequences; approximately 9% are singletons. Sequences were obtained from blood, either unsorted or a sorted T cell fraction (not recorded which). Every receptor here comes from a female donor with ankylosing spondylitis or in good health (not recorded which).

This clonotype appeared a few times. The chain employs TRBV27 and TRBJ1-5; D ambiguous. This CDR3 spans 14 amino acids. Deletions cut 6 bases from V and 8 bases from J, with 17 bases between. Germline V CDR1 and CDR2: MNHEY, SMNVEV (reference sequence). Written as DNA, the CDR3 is TGTGCCAGCAGCAGGTCCCTGAATTTGAAGCCCCAGCATTTT. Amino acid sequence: CASSRSLNLKPQHF.

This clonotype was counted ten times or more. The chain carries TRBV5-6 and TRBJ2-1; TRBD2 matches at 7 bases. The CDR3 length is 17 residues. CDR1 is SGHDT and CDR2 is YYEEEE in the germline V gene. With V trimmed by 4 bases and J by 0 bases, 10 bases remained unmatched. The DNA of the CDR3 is TGTGCCAGCAGCGGTTGGGGTGGCGGGAGCTCCTACAATGAGCAGTTCTTC. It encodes CASSGWGGGSSYNEQFF.

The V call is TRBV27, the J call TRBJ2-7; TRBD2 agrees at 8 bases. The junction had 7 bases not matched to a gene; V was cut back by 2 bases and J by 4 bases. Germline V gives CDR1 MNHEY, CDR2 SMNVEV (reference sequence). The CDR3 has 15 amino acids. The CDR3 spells CASSLPGTSGYEQYF. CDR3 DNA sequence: TGTGCCAGCAGTTTACCTGGAACTAGCGGTTACGAGCAGTACTTC.

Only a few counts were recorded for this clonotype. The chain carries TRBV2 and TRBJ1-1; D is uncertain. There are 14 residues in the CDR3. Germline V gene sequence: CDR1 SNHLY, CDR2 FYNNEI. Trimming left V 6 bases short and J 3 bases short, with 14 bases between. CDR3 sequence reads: CASSEWAADTEAFF. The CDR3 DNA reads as TGTGCCAGCAGCGAATGGGCTGCTGACACTGAAGCTTTCTTT.

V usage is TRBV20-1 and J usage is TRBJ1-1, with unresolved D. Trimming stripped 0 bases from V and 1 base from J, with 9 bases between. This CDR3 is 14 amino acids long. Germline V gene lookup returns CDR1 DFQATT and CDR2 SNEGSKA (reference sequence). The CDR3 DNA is TGCAGTGCTAGAGACCCGGACGGGAACACTGAAGCTTTCTTT. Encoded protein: CSARDPDGNTEAFF.

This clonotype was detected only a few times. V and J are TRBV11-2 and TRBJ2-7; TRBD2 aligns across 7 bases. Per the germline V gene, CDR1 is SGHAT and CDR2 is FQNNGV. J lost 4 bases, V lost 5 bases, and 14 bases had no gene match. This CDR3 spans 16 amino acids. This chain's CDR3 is CASSPPPWRAGYEQYF. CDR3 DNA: TGTGCCAGCAGCCCGCCCCCCTGGAGAGCGGGATACGAGCAGTACTTC.

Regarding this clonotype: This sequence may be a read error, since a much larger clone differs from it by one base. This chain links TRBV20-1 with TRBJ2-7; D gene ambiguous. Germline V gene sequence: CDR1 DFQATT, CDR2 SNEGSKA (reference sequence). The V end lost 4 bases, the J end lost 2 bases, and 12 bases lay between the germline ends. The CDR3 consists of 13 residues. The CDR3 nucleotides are TGCAGTGCTAACAACCAACAGACCTACGAGCAGTACTTC. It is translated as CSANNQQTYEQYF.

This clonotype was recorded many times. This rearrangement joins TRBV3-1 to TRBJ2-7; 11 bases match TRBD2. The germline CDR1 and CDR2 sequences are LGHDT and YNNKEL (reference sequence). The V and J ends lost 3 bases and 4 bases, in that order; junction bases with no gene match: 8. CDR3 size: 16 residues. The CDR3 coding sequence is TGTGCCAGCAGCCACCAAGGACTAGCGGGCTCTTACGAGCAGTACTTC. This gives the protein CASSHQGLAGSYEQYF.

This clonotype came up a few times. The CDR3, as DNA: TGTGCCACCCAAGCGGGGCCCTCTGGAAACACCATATATTTT. Amino acid sequence: CATQAGPSGNTIYF. V is TRBV12-3 or TRBV12-4 and J is TRBJ1-3; D possibly corresponds to TRBD1 (5 bases). This CDR3 has 14 residues. Trimming cost V 10 bases and J 0 bases, with 13 bases left between them.

The DNA for the CDR3 is TGTGCCAGCAGTTTAAGAAGCGTTCTCTACGAGCAGTACTTC. This gives the protein CASSLRSVLYEQYF. The rearrangement joins TRBV28 to TRBJ2-7; no clear D. This CDR3 region has 14 residues. The V end lost 2 bases, the J end lost 3 bases, and 11 bases lay between the germline ends. In germline, CDR1 is MDHEN, CDR2 SYDVKM.